This T cell receptor beta chain was recorded in a study of T cells in Graves' hyperthyroidism and ophthalmopathy. Regarding the study as a whole: Blood also carried most thyroid clonotypes expanded above 0.001.

Trimming left V 5 bases short and J 5 bases short, with 9 bases between. CDR3 length equals 12 residues. From RNA transcripts, TCR beta CDR3 regions were amplified. The HTBI primer set was used in a first-round RT-PCR of the TCR CDR3. Via MiXCR, TCRdb re-called the multiplex PCR reads, giving one row per CDR3 protein. The sample has around 240,000 distinct CDR3 sequences, around 17% seen once. This clonotype was counted at least ten times. Its target is not known. Inclusion characteristics of ophthalmopathy patients comprised a Clinical Activity Score of at least 3, a NOSPECS grade of at least 4, and duration under 3 months. On the basis of clinical symptoms, serum thyroxine and TRAb, thyroid ultrasound and orbital computed tomography, diagnoses were made. The authors obtained PBMCs from roughly 10 ml of fresh peripheral blood.

The rearrangement joins TRBV12-3 or TRBV12-4 to TRBJ2-5; the D is unclear. The TCR originated in a woman aged 18-30 years with Graves' ophthalmopathy. The specimen was blood. The CDR3 sequence is CASSRPLETQYF. For the CDR3, the DNA is TGTGCCAGCAGTCGCCCGTTGGAGACCCAGTACTTC.